These T cell receptor beta chains were read from a single sample in a study of shared clonotypes between healthy human individuals. Data came from immunoSEQ multiplex PCR; TCRdb stores just in-frame clones and leaves some out. The sample includes a few million clones, approximately 95% of them seen just once. The sequenced sample was naive CD4+ T cells from PBMCs. These receptors were collected from a man between 18 and 35 years old in good health. Some clones in this sample may be carry-over from other donors' samples. Both conserved end residues are part of each CDR3. A D gene is named only where the DNA matches it firmly. Only some rows state a clone size, as once, few, many or a class for expanded clones.

d_gene	v_gene	abundance	j_gene	CDR3nt	CDR3aa
TRBD1	TRBV5-1	-	TRBJ1-2	TGCGCCAGCAGCTCCGGACAGGGCCGGTCATACTATGGCTACACCTTC	CASSSGQGRSYYGYTF
TRBD1	TRBV7-6	-	TRBJ2-7	TGTGCCAGCAGCTCATCCGGGACAGGGTCCTACGAGCAGTACTTC	CASSSSGTGSYEQYF
-	TRBV28	-	TRBJ1-1	TGTGCCAGCAGTTTATCCGGGGGGACCGGGGGCACTGAAGCTTTCTTT	CASSLSGGTGGTEAFF
-	TRBV11-3	-	TRBJ2-7	TGTGCCAGCAGCCCCCGCAATAGCTACGAGCAGTACTTC	CASSPRNSYEQYF
-	TRBV4-3	-	TRBJ1-2	TGCGCCAGCAGCCAAGAAGGATCGGCAGCCGCTGGGGGGTATGGCTACACCTTC	CASSQEGSAAAGGYGYTF
-	TRBV7-9	few	TRBJ1-4	TGTGCCAGCAGCCCACGAGGGGAAAAACTGTTTTTT	CASSPRGEKLFF
TRBD1	TRBV7-9	-	TRBJ1-5	TGTGCCAGCAGCATCGGACAGGCCACTGGGCCCCAGCATTTT	CASSIGQATGPQHF
-	TRBV7-9	-	TRBJ2-1	TGTGCCAGCAGCACCGGGCGAAGGGACCATGAGCAGTTCTTC	CASSTGRRDHEQFF
-	TRBV7-9	-	TRBJ1-1	TGTGCCAGCAGCTATTCACAGGGGAACACTGAAGCTTTCTTT	CASSYSQGNTEAFF
-	TRBV5-1	-	TRBJ2-7	TGCGCCAGCAGTCTACCGGGACACACTTACGAGCAGTACTTC	CASSLPGHTYEQYF
-	TRBV11-1	-	TRBJ2-7	TGTGCCAGCAGCGTATCCGGGCCGACCAACGAGCAGTACTTC	CASSVSGPTNEQYF
TRBD2	TRBV28	-	TRBJ2-1	TGTGCCAGCAGTTTGCGCTTCCGCCTTACCGGGACTAGCGGGAGGGTCGATGAGCAGTTCTTC	CASSLRFRLTGTSGRVDEQFF
-	TRBV28	-	TRBJ1-4	TGTGCCAGCAGTTCGGGGGGTAATGAAAAACTGTTTTTT	CASSSGGNEKLFF
-	TRBV6-1	-	TRBJ1-3	TGTGCCAGCAGTGCCTCCGGGACATTCCTCCCGACGGGCACCATATATTTT	CASSASGTFLPTGTIYF
-	TRBV27	-	TRBJ1-5	TGTGCCAGCAGTTTAGAGGGTCGATGGAATCAGCCCCAGCATTTT	CASSLEGRWNQPQHF
-	TRBV11-3	-	TRBJ2-2	TGTGCCAGCAGCTTTAGCGACCCAGGCACCGGGGAGCTGTTTTTT	CASSFSDPGTGELFF
-	TRBV29-1	-	TRBJ1-2	TGCAGCGTTGATGAGGGAGTTGGCTACACCTTC	CSVDEGVGYTF
-	TRBV6-5	-	TRBJ1-1	TGTGCCAGCAGTTACGTGAGTAAGAACACTGAAGCTTTCTTT	CASSYVSKNTEAFF
TRBD1	TRBV28	-	TRBJ1-1	TGTGCCAGCAGTTTATCGGGACAGGGGACGAAAGCTTTCTTT	CASSLSGQGTKAFF
-	TRBV7-7	-	TRBJ2-2	TGTGCCAGCAGCCAAAGCGGTTCGAACACCGGGGAGCTGTTTTTT	CASSQSGSNTGELFF
TRBD2	TRBV4-1	-	TRBJ2-7	TGCGCCAGCAGCCAAGGCCTAGCGGGAGCGGTGAGGGTTTACGAGCAGTACTTC	CASSQGLAGAVRVYEQYF
-	TRBV29-1	-	TRBJ2-1	TGCAGCGTTCTTTGGAGGCCGCCTCTCGAGCAGTTCTTC	CSVLWRPPLEQFF
-	TRBV20-1	-	TRBJ2-7	TGCAGTGCTACGGGAGAGCAGTACTTC	CSATGEQYF
-	TRBV2	-	TRBJ1-5	TGTGCCAGCAGTGACGGTGGCGGCAATCAGCCCCAGCATTTT	CASSDGGGNQPQHF
TRBD1	TRBV6-1	-	TRBJ1-2	TGTGCCAGCAGTGATTACGGGACAGGTGGCTTGTTTGGCTATGGCTACACCTTC	CASSDYGTGGLFGYGYTF
-	TRBV5-1	-	TRBJ2-5	TGCGCCAGCAGCTTGGTAGCCGGGGTGGGGGAGACCCAGTACTTC	CASSLVAGVGETQYF
TRBD2	TRBV6-1	-	TRBJ2-5	TGTGCCAGCAGTGAAACGCTAGCGGGAGGTTTCCGGGAGACCCAGTACTTC	CASSETLAGGFRETQYF
-	TRBV5-6	-	TRBJ2-3	TGTGCCAGCAGCCCCGACCAGGGCGGCACAGATACGCAGTATTTT	CASSPDQGGTDTQYF
-	TRBV15	-	TRBJ1-3	TGTGCCACCAGCAGAGAGTACGCGAACTCTGGAAACACCATATATTTT	CATSREYANSGNTIYF
-	TRBV7-2	-	TRBJ2-1	TGTGCCAGCAGCTTAGATTGGACCAATGAGCAGTTCTTC	CASSLDWTNEQFF
-	TRBV4-1	-	TRBJ2-1	TGCGCCAGCATCCCGGTAGGAGGGCCAAGGACCCTCAATGAGCAGTTCTTC	CASIPVGGPRTLNEQFF
-	TRBV11-1	-	TRBJ2-3	TGTGCCAGCAGCGTCGACTCCCTTCCAAAGACAGATACGCAGTATTTT	CASSVDSLPKTDTQYF
-	TRBV2	-	TRBJ2-7	TGTGCCAGTAAGACTGAATCCCACGAGCAGTACTTC	CASKTESHEQYF